A selection of T cell receptor beta chains follows, all from one sample in a study of response to subunit inactivated influenza vaccine. TCRdb itself ran the RT-PCR reads through MiXCR, one entry per CDR3 protein. The table records fewer than 250,000 distinct CDR3 sequences, about 15% of them present only once. The sample in question was CD8+ T cells sorted from PBMCs, obtained around 5 days after vaccination. The receptors were sampled from a man in his fifties or sixties who received an inactivated influenza vaccine. The conserved cysteine and the conserved F or W are not part of the CDR3 here.

V gene,CDR3 protein
TRBV13,ATMRSTGELF
TRBV19,ASSMVTSGRGEQY
TRBV12-3/TRBV12-4,ASNPDGPITDTQY
TRBV27,ASSAVTGYEQF
TRBV7-9,ASSSELNTGELF
TRBV5-5,ASSSSQGPSTDTQY
TRBV18,ASSLNSLNTEAF
TRBV7-8,ASSLAGWGYEQY
TRBV29-1,SVVNMNTEAF
TRBV6-5,ASSYTGNLGHEQY
TRBV20-1,SARDLGRELHEQY
TRBV24-1,ATSDHRNTDTQY
TRBV28,ASRRGTASTDTQY
TRBV29-1,SVDGQAFYNEQF
TRBV4-2,ASSQDWTGAWTYQETQY
TRBV6-2/TRBV6-3,ASSWDRGQAPGSEQF
TRBV28,ASSLADFQETQY
TRBV21-1,ASSTEDPEVNTEAF
TRBV12-3/TRBV12-4,ASNAEASDEQY
TRBV24-1,ATSGTLAGEQF
TRBV11-2,ASSIGLAGFYEQY
TRBV6-1,ASSPQGAYTEAF
TRBV11-2,ASSLVEGLAGGPYQETQY
TRBV29-1,SVEIRANTQY
TRBV10-1,ASSTDRPGADTQY
TRBV6-2/TRBV6-3,ASSYPSTGLLPTDTQY
TRBV7-9,ASSSTSRTGDYGYT
TRBV10-3,AISGTTYEQY
TRBV12-3/TRBV12-4,ATTPTDSGANVLT